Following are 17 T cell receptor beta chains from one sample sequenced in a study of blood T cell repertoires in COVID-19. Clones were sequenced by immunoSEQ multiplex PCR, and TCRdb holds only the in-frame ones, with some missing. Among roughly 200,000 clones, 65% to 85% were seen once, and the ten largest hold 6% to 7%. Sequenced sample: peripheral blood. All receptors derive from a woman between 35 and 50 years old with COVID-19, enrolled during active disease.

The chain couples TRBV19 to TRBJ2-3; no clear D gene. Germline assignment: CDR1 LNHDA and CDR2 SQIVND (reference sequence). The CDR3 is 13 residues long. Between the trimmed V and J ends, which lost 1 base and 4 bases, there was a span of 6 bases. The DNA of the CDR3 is TGTGCCAGTAGTATAGCGACTCCAGATACGCAGTATTTT. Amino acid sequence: CASSIATPDTQYF.

The CDR3 is CASRVTQGPLHF. As DNA, the CDR3 is TGTGCCAGCAGAGTAACACAGGGGCCCCTCCACTTT. The genes are TRBV6-5 and TRBJ1-6; TRBD1 aligns across 7 bases. V gave up 6 bases and J gave up 13 bases; unmatched junction bases: 6. The CDR3 runs 12 residues. Germline V gene sequence: CDR1 MNHEY, CDR2 SVGAGI.

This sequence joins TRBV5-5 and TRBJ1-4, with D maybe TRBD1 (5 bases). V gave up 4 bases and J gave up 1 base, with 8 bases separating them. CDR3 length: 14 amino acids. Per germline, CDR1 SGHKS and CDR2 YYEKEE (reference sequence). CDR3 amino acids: CASSPGGTNEKLFF. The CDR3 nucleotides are TGTGCCAGCAGCCCGGGGGGAACTAATGAAAAACTGTTTTTT.

The CDR3, as DNA: TGTGCCAGCAGTTTAAGGGGGTGGGAGACCCAGTACTTC. Translating gives CASSLRGWETQYF. The chain uses TRBV27 and TRBJ2-5; D might be TRBD1 (6 bases). V gave up 2 bases and J gave up 5 bases, with 9 bases separating them. The germline CDR1 and CDR2 sequences are MNHEY and SMNVEV (reference sequence). This CDR3 has 13 residues.

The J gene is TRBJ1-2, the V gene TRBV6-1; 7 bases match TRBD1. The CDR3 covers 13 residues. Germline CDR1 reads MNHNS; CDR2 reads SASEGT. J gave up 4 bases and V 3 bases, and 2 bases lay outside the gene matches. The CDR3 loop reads CASSERDSYGYTF. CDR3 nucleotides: TGTGCCAGCAGTGAGAGGGACAGCTATGGCTACACCTTC.

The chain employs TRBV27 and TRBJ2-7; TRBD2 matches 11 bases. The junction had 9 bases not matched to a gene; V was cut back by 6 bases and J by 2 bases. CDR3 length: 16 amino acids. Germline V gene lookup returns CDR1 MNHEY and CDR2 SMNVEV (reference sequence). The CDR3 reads CASRTIAGGDPYEQYF. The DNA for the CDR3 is TGTGCCAGCAGAACTATAGCGGGAGGGGATCCCTACGAGCAGTACTTC.

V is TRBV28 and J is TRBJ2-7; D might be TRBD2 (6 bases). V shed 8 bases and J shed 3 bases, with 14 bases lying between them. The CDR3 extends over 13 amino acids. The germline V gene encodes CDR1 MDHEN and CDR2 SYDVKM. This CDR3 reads CASAGTDDYEQYF. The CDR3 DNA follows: TGTGCCAGCGCCGGGACTGACGACTACGAGCAGTACTTC.

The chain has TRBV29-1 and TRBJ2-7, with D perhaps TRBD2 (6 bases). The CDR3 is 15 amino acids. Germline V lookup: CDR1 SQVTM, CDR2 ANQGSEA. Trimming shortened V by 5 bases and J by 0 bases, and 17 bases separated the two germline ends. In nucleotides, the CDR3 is TGCAGCGTTATTTTAGCCGCGGGGAACTCCTACGAGCAGTACTTC. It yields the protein CSVILAAGNSYEQYF.

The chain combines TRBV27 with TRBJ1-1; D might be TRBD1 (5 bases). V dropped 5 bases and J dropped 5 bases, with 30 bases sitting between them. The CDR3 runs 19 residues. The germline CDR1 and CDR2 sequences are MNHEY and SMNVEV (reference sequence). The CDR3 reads CASSHHRGFFEPEGTEAFF. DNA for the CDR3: TGTGCCAGCAGTCACCATAGGGGCTTTTTCGAACCGGAGGGTACTGAAGCTTTCTTT.

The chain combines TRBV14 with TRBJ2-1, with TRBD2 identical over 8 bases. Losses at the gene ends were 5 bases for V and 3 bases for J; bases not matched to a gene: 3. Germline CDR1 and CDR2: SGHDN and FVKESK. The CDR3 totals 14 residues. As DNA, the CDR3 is TGTGCCAGCAGCGCGACTAGCGTCTACAATGAGCAGTTCTTC. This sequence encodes CASSATSVYNEQFF. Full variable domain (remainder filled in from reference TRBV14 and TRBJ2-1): EAGVTQFPSHSVIEKGQTVTLRCDPISGHDNLYWYRRVMGKEIKFLLHFVKESKQDESGMPNNRFLAERTGGTYSTLKVQPAELEDSGVYFCASSATSVYNEQFFGPGTRLTVL.

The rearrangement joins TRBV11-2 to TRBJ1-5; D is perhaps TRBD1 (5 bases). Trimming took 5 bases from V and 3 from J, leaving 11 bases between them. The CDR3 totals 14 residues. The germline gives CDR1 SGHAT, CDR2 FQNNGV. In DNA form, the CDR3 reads TGTGCCAGCAGCCTAGGGGCCCTCAATCAGCCCCAGCATTTT. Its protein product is CASSLGALNQPQHF.

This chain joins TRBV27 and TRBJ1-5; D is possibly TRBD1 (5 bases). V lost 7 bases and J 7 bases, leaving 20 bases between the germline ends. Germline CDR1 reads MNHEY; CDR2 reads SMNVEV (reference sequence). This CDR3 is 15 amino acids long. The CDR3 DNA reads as TGTGCCAGCACCCGAAGGGGCCAGGCTCCCCAGCCCCAGCATTTT. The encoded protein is CASTRRGQAPQPQHF.

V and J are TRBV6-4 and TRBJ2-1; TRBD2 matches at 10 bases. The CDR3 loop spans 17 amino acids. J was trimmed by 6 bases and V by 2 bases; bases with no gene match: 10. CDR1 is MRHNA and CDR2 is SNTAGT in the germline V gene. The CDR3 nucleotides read TGTGCCAGCAGTGACACCCTTCTAGCGGGAGAGGCCAATGAGCAGTTCTTC. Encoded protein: CASSDTLLAGEANEQFF.

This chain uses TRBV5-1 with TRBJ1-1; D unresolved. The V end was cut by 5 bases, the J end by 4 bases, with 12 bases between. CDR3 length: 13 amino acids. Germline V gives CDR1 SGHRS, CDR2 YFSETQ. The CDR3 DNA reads TGCGCCAGCAGGGCCGGAGTGGCCACTGAAGCTTTCTTT. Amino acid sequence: CASRAGVATEAFF.

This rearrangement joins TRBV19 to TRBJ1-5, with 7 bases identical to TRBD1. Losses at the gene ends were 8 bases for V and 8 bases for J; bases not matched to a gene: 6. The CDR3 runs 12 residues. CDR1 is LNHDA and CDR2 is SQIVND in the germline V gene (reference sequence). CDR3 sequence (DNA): TGTGCCAGTGTAGTCGGGACAGAGCCCCAGCATTTT. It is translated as CASVVGTEPQHF.

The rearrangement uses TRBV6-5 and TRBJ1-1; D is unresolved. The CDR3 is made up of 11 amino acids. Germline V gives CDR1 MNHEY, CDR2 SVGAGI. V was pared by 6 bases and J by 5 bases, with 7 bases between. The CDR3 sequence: CASSQRTEAFF. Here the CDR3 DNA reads TGTGCCAGCAGCCAACGGACTGAAGCTTTCTTT.

The DNA for the CDR3 is TGTGCCAGCAGACTACACCACAATGAGCAGTTCTTC. It codes for CASRLHHNEQFF. This sequence joins TRBV6-5 and TRBJ2-1; D is ambiguous. The CDR3 length is 12 residues. Trimming took off 6 bases at V and 5 bases at J, with 8 bases between the two ends. Germline lookup yields CDR1 MNHEY and CDR2 SVGAGI.